This T cell receptor (beta chain) was identified in a study of blood T cell repertoires in COVID-19. Overall study: From the United States, Italy and Spain came samples of acute and convalescent COVID-19.

Authors' analysis steps: Estimates of nucleated cell counts were drawn from the amplification of reference gene primers. Clones were read by immunoSEQ multiplex PCR, and TCRdb kept only the in-frame ones, dropping some. Clone size and the V and J calls come from that table; the DNA yielded D and trimming. The profile shows just over 60,000 clones, over 75% of them singletons. Trimming cost V 7 bases and J 0 bases; bases outside gene matches: 10. The CDR3 length is 15 residues. Germline V gives CDR1 SQVTM, CDR2 ANQGSEA. The specimen sequenced was peripheral blood. The source is a man aged 55-75 years with acute or convalescent COVID-19. This sequence joins TRBV29-1 and TRBJ1-1; TRBD1 aligns across 8 bases. CDR3 DNA sequence: TGCAGCGCCGGACAGGGTGCTCTCATGAACACTGAAGCTTTCTTT. It specifies CSAGQGALMNTEAFF.